The present TCR delta chain was sequenced within a study of gamma-delta chains in newborns, infants, children. On the study more broadly: Microbial exposure reportedly drives polyclonal innate γδ T cell expansion after birth.

With 4 bases removed from V and 8 bases from J, the gap between germline ends came to 26 bases. Germline CDR1 and CDR2: TVYSNPD and GDNSRS (reference sequence). The CDR3 has 15 residues. TCRdb re-called the reads with CATT. Altogether some 4,000 delta-chain clones are present, over 35% being singletons, with the ten largest covering less than 10%. The chain combines TRDV3 with TRDJ1; a possible D gene is TRDD3 (5 bases). The origin of this receptor is a child who was a newborn, infant or young child, either healthy, febrile or measles-vaccinated (not recorded which). Material: blood, obtained at week 6. Here the CDR3 reads CASPYKSRSGGKLIF. In DNA form, the CDR3 reads TGTGCCTCTCCATACAAGTCCCGTTCCGGGGGCAAACTCATCTTT.